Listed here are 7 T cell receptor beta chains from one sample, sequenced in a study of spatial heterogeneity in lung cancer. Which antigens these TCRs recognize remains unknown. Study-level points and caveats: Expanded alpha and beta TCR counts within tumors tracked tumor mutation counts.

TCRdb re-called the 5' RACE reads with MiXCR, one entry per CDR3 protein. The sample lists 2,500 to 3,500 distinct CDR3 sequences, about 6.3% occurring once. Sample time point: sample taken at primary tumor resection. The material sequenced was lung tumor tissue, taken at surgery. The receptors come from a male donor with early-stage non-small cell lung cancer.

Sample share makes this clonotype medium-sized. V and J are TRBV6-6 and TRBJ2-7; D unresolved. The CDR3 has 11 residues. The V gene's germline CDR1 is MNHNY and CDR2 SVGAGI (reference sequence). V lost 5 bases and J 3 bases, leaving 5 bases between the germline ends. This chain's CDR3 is CASSLGYEQYF. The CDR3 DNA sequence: TGTGCCAGCAGTCTAGGCTACGAGCAGTACTTC.

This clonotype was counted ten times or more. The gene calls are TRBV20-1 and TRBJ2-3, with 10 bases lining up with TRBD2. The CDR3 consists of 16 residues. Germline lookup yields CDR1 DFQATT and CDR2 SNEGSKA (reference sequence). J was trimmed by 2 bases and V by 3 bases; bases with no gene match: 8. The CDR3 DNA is TGCAGTGCTAGCGCCGCAGCGGGAGGGAACACAGATACGCAGTATTTT. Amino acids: CSASAAAGGNTDTQYF.

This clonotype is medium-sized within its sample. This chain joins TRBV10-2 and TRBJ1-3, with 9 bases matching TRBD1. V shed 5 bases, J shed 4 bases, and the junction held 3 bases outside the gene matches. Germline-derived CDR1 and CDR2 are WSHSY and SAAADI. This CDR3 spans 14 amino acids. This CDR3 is CASSKDRGGNTIYF. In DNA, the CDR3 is TGCGCCAGCAGTAAGGACAGGGGAGGAAACACCATATATTTT.

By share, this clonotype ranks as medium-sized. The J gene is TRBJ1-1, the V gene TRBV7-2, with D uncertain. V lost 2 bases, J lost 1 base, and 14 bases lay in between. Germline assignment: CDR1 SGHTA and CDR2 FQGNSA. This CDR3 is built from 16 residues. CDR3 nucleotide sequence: TGTGCCAGCAGCTTAACCGCGACGGTGAGGAACACTGAAGCTTTCTTT. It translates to CASSLTATVRNTEAFF.

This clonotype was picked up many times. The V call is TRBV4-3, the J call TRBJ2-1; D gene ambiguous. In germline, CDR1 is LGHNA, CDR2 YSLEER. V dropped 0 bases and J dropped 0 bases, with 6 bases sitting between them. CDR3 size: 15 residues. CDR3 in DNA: TGCGCCAGCAGCCAAGACAGGAGCTCCTACAATGAGCAGTTCTTC. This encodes CASSQDRSSYNEQFF.

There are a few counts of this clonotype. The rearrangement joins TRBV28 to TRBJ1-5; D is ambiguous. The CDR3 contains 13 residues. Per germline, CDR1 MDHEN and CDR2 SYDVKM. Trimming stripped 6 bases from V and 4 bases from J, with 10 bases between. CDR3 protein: CASRLERNQPQHF. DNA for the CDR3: TGTGCCAGCAGACTAGAGAGAAATCAGCCCCAGCATTTT.

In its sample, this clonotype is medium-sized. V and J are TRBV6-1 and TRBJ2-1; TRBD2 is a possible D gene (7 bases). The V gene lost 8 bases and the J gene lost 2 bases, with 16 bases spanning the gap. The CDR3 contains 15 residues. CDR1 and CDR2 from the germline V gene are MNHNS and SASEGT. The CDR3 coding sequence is TGTGCCAGCCAGGGAGGGGGGGCCCCCTACAATGAGCAGTTCTTC. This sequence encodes CASQGGGAPYNEQFF.